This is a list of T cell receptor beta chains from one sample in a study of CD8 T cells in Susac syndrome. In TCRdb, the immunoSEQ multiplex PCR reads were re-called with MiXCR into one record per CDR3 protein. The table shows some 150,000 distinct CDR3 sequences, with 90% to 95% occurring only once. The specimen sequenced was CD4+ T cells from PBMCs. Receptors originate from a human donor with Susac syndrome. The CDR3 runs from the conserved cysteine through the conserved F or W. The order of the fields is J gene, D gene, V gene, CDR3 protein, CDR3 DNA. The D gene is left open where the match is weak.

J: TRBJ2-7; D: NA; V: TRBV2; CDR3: CASSGLWGGGQYEQYF; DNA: TGTGCCAGCAGTGGGTTATGGGGCGGGGGCCAGTACGAGCAGTACTTC
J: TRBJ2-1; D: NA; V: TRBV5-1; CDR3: CASSFNGEWREQFF; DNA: TGCGCCAGCAGCTTCAACGGGGAATGGCGTGAGCAGTTCTTC
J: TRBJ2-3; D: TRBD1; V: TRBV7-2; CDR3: CASSQGQGTDTQYF; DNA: TGTGCCAGCAGCCAGGGACAGGGGACAGATACGCAGTATTTT
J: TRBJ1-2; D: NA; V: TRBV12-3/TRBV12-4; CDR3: CASSFADLVLFNGHTF; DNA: TGTGCCAGCAGTTTCGCCGACTTAGTACTTTTTAACGGTCACACCTTC
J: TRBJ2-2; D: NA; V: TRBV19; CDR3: CASSRGPGELFF; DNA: TGTGCCAGTAGTAGAGGCCCCGGGGAGCTGTTTTTT
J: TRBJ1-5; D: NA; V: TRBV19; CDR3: CASSNRNQPQHF; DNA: TGTGCCAGTAGTAACCGAAATCAGCCCCAGCATTTT
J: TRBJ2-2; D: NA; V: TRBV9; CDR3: CASSVLSAGELFF; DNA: TGTGCCAGCAGCGTATTAAGCGCCGGGGAGCTGTTTTTT
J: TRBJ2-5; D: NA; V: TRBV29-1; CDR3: CSVEDLDTMMGDQYF; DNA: TGCAGCGTTGAAGATCTAGACACCATGATGGGGGACCAGTACTTC
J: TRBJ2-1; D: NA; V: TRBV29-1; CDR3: CSPRTSYNEQFF; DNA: TGCAGCCCAAGGACATCCTACAATGAGCAGTTCTTC
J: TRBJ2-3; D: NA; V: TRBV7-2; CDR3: CASSPVRDTQYF; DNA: TGTGCCAGCAGCCCGGTACGAGATACGCAGTATTTT
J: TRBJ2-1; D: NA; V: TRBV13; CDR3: CASSLNLKREQFF; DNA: TGTGCCAGCAGCTTAAATCTGAAACGGGAGCAGTTCTTC
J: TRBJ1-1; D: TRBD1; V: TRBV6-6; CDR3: CASSLLAGTANTEAFF; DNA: TGTGCCAGCAGTCTATTAGCCGGGACAGCGAACACTGAAGCTTTCTTT
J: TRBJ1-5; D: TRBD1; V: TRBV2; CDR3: CASNPDRGQRSNQPQHF; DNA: TGTGCCAGCAACCCAGACAGGGGGCAACGGAGCAATCAGCCCCAGCATTTT
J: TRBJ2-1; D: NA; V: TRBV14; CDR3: CASSQGNFYNEQFF; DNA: TGTGCCAGCAGCCAGGGCAACTTCTACAATGAGCAGTTCTTC
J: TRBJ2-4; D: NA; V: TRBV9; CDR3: CASSEGQGLAKNIQYF; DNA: TGTGCCAGCAGCGAGGGCCAGGGGTTAGCCAAAAACATTCAGTACTTC
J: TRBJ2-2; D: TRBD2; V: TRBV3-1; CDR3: CASSQGGGTGELFF; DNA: TGTGCCAGCAGCCAAGGGGGGGGCACCGGGGAGCTGTTTTTT
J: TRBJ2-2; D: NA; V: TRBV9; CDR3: CASSRLDWAGELFF; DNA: TGTGCCAGCAGCCGCTTGGACTGGGCGGGGGAGCTGTTTTTT
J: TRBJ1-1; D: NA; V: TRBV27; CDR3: CASRRGQLNTEAFF; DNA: TGTGCCAGCAGAAGGGGACAACTGAACACTGAAGCTTTCTTT
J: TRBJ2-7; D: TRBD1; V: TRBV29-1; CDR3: CSVEGVSGTGTSYEQYF; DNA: TGCAGCGTTGAAGGGGTTTCCGGGACAGGGACCTCCTACGAGCAGTACTTC
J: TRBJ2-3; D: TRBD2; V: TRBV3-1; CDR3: CAIRLAGTDTQYF; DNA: TGTGCCATTCGACTAGCAGGGACAGATACGCAGTATTTT
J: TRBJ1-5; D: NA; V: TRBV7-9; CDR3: CASSLDQGQPQHF; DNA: TGTGCCAGCAGCTTAGACCAGGGACAGCCCCAGCATTTT
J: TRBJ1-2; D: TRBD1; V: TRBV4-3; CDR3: CASSQPRTGSYGYTF; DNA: TGCGCCAGCAGCCAACCTCGGACAGGGAGCTATGGCTACACCTTC